This T cell receptor (beta chain) was found in a study of PD-1 blockade in classical Hodgkin lymphoma. Time point specified: cycle 4 day 1 (C4D1), after 6 weeks of nivolumab. The patients all showed relapse after autologous stem cell transplantation, while their brentuximab vedotin exposure varied. From thawed PBMCs, CD4+ T cells were purified using magnetic negative selection. Repertoires were generated with immunoSEQ multiplex PCR, while TCRdb's copy carries only in-frame clones and drops some. Of fewer than 35,000 clones in the sample, about 88% were seen once. This CDR3 region has 18 residues. This material consisted of CD4+ T cells from blood, taken before the fourth cycle of nivolumab. The rearrangement uses TRBV12-2 and TRBJ2-2. TRBV12-2 is a listed pseudogene. This TCR derives from a human donor with classical Hodgkin lymphoma. CDR3 residues: CASRLGGPATGATGELFF. For the CDR3, the DNA is TGTGCAAGTCGCTTAGGGGGCCCTGCGACGGGGGCTACCGGGGAGCTGTTTTTT.